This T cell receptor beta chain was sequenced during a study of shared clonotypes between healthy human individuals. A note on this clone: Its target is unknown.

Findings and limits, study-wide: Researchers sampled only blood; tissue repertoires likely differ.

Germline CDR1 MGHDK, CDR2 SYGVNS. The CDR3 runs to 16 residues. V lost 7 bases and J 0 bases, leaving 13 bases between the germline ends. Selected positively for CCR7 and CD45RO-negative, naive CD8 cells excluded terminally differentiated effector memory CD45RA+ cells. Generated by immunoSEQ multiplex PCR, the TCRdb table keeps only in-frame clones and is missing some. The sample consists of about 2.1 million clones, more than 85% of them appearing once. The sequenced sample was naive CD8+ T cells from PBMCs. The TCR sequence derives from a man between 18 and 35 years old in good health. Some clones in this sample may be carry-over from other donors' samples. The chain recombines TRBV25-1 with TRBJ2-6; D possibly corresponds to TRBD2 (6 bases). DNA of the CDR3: TGTGCCAGCACCCGGGACTCTGACTCTGGGGCCAACGTCCTGACTTTC. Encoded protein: CASTRDSDSGANVLTF.